The TCR beta chain described here comes from a study of T cell responses to AZD1222 COVID-19 vaccine. The study, taken as a whole, reports: Without day 14 samples, only post-peak T cell repertoires were studied.

CDR3 length: 16 amino acids. With V trimmed by 5 bases and J by 0 bases, 7 bases remained unmatched. Germline CDR1 is SEHNR and CDR2 is FQNEAQ (reference sequence). Sequenced by immunoSEQ multiplex PCR; TCRdb stores in-frame clones only, minus some. Here the sample spans about 110,000 clones, roughly four fifths being singletons. A few counts support this clone. Antigen unknown. The chain uses TRBV7-9 and TRBJ1-3; TRBD1 agrees at 7 bases. This TCR derives from an adult in good health. The sample consisted of peripheral blood, taken on day 0 of AZD1222 vaccination. CDR3 coding DNA: TGTGCCAGCAGCAGCGATACAGGGGACTCTGGAAACACCATATATTTT. This codes for CASSSDTGDSGNTIYF.